The next 14 T cell receptor beta chains were all read from a single sample in a study of blood T cell repertoires in COVID-19. Assay: immunoSEQ multiplex PCR; the TCRdb copy retains only in-frame clones and omits some. This sample has about 50,000 clones, with 70% to 90% found just once. The source material was peripheral blood. All receptors derive from a woman of 80 years or more with COVID-19, enrolled during active disease.

The V and J genes are TRBV7-6 and TRBJ2-1; a weak D match, TRBD2 (7 bases). V lost 5 bases to trimming and J lost 6 bases, with 23 bases between them. This CDR3 is built from 17 residues. Germline CDR1 and CDR2: SGHVS and FNYEAQ. The CDR3 nucleotides are TGTGCCAGCAGCCCGAGAGGGGGGAGCGGGACGGGCAATGAGCAGTTCTTC. Protein sequence: CASSPRGGSGTGNEQFF.

CDR3 in amino acids: CASSIRAPGLTGGTEAFF. The CDR3 DNA is TGTGCCAGTAGTATAAGGGCCCCGGGGCTCACGGGGGGGACTGAAGCTTTCTTT. This rearrangement joins TRBV19 to TRBJ1-1; D perhaps matches TRBD1 (5 bases). V was shortened by 2 bases and J by 5 bases, with 24 bases between the two germline ends. This CDR3 contains 18 residues. CDR1 LNHDA and CDR2 SQIVND come from the germline V gene (reference sequence).

V gene TRBV3-1 (or the pseudogene TRBV3-2) combines with J gene TRBJ2-7; a weak D match, TRBD2 (5 bases). The CDR3 sequence is 15 residues long. Trimming took off 4 bases at V and 1 base at J, with 14 bases between the two ends. Per germline, CDR1 LGHDT and CDR2 YNNKEL (reference sequence). As DNA, the CDR3 is TGTGCCAGCAGCCCGAGGCGGGCGTTATCCTACGAGCAGTACTTC. It translates to CASSPRRALSYEQYF.

CDR3 sequence: CASSPLVLNTIYF. DNA for the CDR3: TGTGCCAGCAGCCCCCTAGTGCTAAACACCATATATTTT. V gene TRBV6-5 combines with J gene TRBJ1-3, with unresolved D. The CDR3 loop spans 13 amino acids. V was trimmed by 6 bases and J by 6 bases, leaving 12 bases between them. CDR1 and CDR2 (germline): MNHEY, SVGAGI.

This clone was seen a handful of times. This sequence joins TRBV3-1 (or the pseudogene TRBV3-2) and TRBJ1-1; possibly TRBD1 for D (5 bases). V shed 5 bases and J shed 3 bases, with 13 bases lying between them. Looked up from germline, CDR1 is LGHDT and CDR2 is YNNKEL (reference sequence). The CDR3 is 14 amino acids. This chain's CDR3 is CASSGGGRYTEAFF. The DNA of the CDR3 is TGTGCCAGCAGCGGGGGAGGGAGGTACACTGAAGCTTTCTTT.

The chain employs TRBV28 and TRBJ1-6; 8 bases map to TRBD1. V lost 6 bases and J lost 7; bases outside the gene matches: 8. This CDR3 comprises 15 residues. CDR1 and CDR2 from the germline V gene are MDHEN and SYDVKM. The CDR3 is CASSPPDRENSPLHF. The CDR3 nucleotides read TGTGCCAGCAGCCCCCCGGACAGGGAGAATTCACCCCTCCACTTT.

V usage is TRBV11-2 and J usage is TRBJ1-1; 7 bases map to TRBD1. Unmatched junction bases numbered 12, after V lost 1 base and J lost 10 bases. Germline CDR1 and CDR2: SGHAT and FQNNGV. There are 15 residues in the CDR3. DNA for the CDR3: TGTGCCAGCAGCTTAGGGTTGGGGGCAGGGGGTAGAGCTTTCTTT. It yields the protein CASSLGLGAGGRAFF.

This clone has only one observation. The rearrangement joins TRBV7-9 to TRBJ2-7, with D perhaps matching TRBD1 (6 bases). The V gene's germline CDR1 is SEHNR and CDR2 FQNEAQ (reference sequence). CDR3 length: 15 amino acids. Between the trimmed V and J ends, which lost 5 bases and 3 bases, there was a span of 17 bases. CDR3: CASSPSRDIDYEQYF. In nucleotides, the CDR3 is TGTGCCAGCAGCCCGTCCCGGGACATAGACTACGAGCAGTACTTC.

This chain uses TRBV5-4 with TRBJ2-7; D is possibly TRBD2 (6 bases). The germline gives CDR1 SGHNT, CDR2 YYREEE (reference sequence). The CDR3 sequence is 17 residues long. V dropped 4 bases and J dropped 12 bases, with 32 bases sitting between them. CDR3 DNA sequence: TGTGCCAGCAGCCGACCGGGAGACAAACAATCCGATCTGTTAGGGTACTTC. Residues: CASSRPGDKQSDLLGYF.

The chain is built from TRBV2 and TRBJ2-1, with D hard to call. Looked up from germline, CDR1 is SNHLY and CDR2 is FYNNEI. The CDR3 consists of 16 residues. The V gene lost 4 bases and the J gene lost 1 base, with 14 bases spanning the gap. CDR3 sequence: CASSGSLVRSYNEQFF. CDR3 DNA: TGTGCCAGCAGTGGGTCCCTAGTTCGATCCTACAATGAGCAGTTCTTC.

The chain carries TRBV19 and TRBJ1-2; tentatively, D is TRBD1 (5 bases). V lost 4 bases, J lost 8 bases, and 17 bases lay in between. Germline-derived CDR1 and CDR2 are LNHDA and SQIVND (reference sequence). The CDR3 is made up of 14 amino acids. The CDR3 protein is CASSTRRGVHGYTF. DNA of the CDR3: TGTGCCAGTAGTACCCGGAGGGGAGTGCACGGCTACACCTTC.

This chain connects TRBV1 to TRBJ1-2; TRBD1 reflects the table's D call only, with no check against the DNA. TRBV1 counts as a pseudogene. This CDR3 has 15 residues. Written as DNA, the CDR3 is TGCACCAGCAGACCCGCCGCGGACAGGTTGTATGGCTACACCTTC. It translates to CTSRPAADRLYGYTF.

The V and J genes are TRBV28 and TRBJ1-2, with 9 bases aligning to TRBD1. This CDR3 spans 21 amino acids. In germline, CDR1 is MDHEN, CDR2 SYDVKM. Trimming cost V 5 bases and J 7 bases; bases outside gene matches: 29. The CDR3 sequence: CASSVPPGQGVSPGLLGGYTF. Written as DNA, the CDR3 is TGTGCCAGCAGTGTTCCCCCGGGACAGGGTGTCTCCCCAGGGCTCTTAGGTGGCTACACCTTC.

V gene TRBV18 combines with J gene TRBJ2-7; 10 nucleotides align to TRBD2. The germline gives CDR1 KGHSH, CDR2 LQKENI. V shed 0 bases and J 7 bases; nucleotides not matched to a gene: 6. This CDR3 is built from 15 residues. CDR3 in amino acids: CASSPPAGGPREQYF. The CDR3 region has the DNA TGTGCCAGCTCACCACCAGCGGGGGGGCCTCGGGAGCAGTACTTC.